What follows are 22 T cell receptor beta chains derived from one specimen sequenced in a study of shared clonotypes between healthy human individuals. Method: immunoSEQ multiplex PCR; TCRdb's copy keeps in-frame clones and lacks some. The data hold under 1,100,000 clones, with more than 65% observed a single time. Sequencing was carried out using memory CD4+ T cells sorted from blood. Subset noted: CD45RA-negative fraction. The receptors were sampled from a man younger than 35 in good health.

The chain carries TRBV6-5 and TRBJ2-3; no definite D call. Trimming removed 6 bases at V and 4 bases at J, with 5 bases between. In germline, CDR1 is MNHEY, CDR2 SVGAGI. The CDR3 loop spans 11 amino acids. The CDR3 nucleotides are TGTGCCAGCAGCACGTCAGATACGCAGTATTTT. Translating gives CASSTSDTQYF.

The rearrangement uses TRBV5-1 and TRBJ2-4, with 7 bases that match TRBD1. Germline values: CDR1 SGHRS, CDR2 YFSETQ. The CDR3 loop spans 15 amino acids. With 0 bases clipped from V and 15 bases from J, the junction kept 15 bases outside the gene matches. CDR3 DNA sequence: TGCGCCAGCAGCTTGGCCCCAGGGGGTATCGGGTTGGCGTACTTC. Its protein product is CASSLAPGGIGLAYF.

This rearrangement joins TRBV14 to TRBJ1-4; D gene uncertain. The CDR3 runs to 14 residues. Germline CDR1 SGHDN, CDR2 FVKESK. The V and J ends lost 1 base and 7 bases respectively, with 10 bases between them. CDR3: CASSQGDFGEKLFF. CDR3 nucleotides: TGTGCCAGCAGCCAAGGGGATTTCGGTGAAAAACTGTTTTTT.

The V and J genes are TRBV14 and TRBJ1-2; D might be TRBD1 (6 bases). Germline V lookup: CDR1 SGHDN, CDR2 FVKESK. Trimming left V 1 base short and J 7 bases short, with 22 bases between. The CDR3 contains 17 residues. CDR3 sequence reads: CASSQGITGKVYSGYTF. CDR3 nucleotides: TGTGCCAGCAGCCAAGGAATTACAGGGAAGGTTTATAGTGGCTACACCTTC.

In regard to this clone: Other DNA sequences in this specimen translate into the identical CDR3. J is TRBJ2-7 and V is TRBV20-1, with D uncertain. CDR1 DFQATT and CDR2 SNEGSKA come from the germline V gene (reference sequence). The CDR3 totals 10 residues. V lost 2 bases to trimming and J lost 5 bases, with 4 bases between them. DNA of the CDR3: TGCAGTGCTAGAAGGGACGAGCAGTACTTC. Translated, it gives CSARRDEQYF.

A few counts support this clone. The chain carries TRBV29-1 and TRBJ1-2; 12 nucleotides match TRBD1. V shed 6 bases and J 8 bases; nucleotides not matched to a gene: 4. This CDR3 is built from 12 residues. Germline CDR1 reads SQVTM; CDR2 reads ANQGSEA. The CDR3 bases are TGCAGCGTCTACGGGACAGGGGGCGGCTACACCTTC. Residues: CSVYGTGGGYTF.

The CDR3 spells CAWNQQGAGANVLTF. DNA of the CDR3: TGTGCCTGGAATCAACAGGGCGCCGGGGCCAACGTCCTGACTTTC. The V and J genes are TRBV30 and TRBJ2-6, with D maybe TRBD1 (6 bases). Germline V CDR1 and CDR2: GTSNPN, SVGIG (reference sequence). Trimming stripped 4 bases from V and 4 bases from J, with 14 bases between. The CDR3 covers 15 residues. Drawing the rest from reference TRBV30 and TRBJ2-6, the complete variable domain is SQTIHQWPATLVQPVGSPLSLECTVEGTSNPNLYWYRQAAGRGLQLLFYSVGIGQISSEVPQNLSASRPQDRQFILSSKKLLLSDSGFYLCAWNQQGAGANVLTFGAGSRLTVL.

This clone showed up just once. The chain is built from TRBV7-2 and TRBJ2-7, with a possible D match to TRBD2 (5 bases). Germline CDR1 reads SGHTA; CDR2 reads FQGNSA. The CDR3 covers 14 residues. The V end lost 5 bases, the J end lost 3 bases, and 14 bases lay between the germline ends. The DNA of the CDR3 is TGTGCCAGCAGCCACTCGGGGTCCAACTACGAGCAGTACTTC. Translating gives CASSHSGSNYEQYF.

The chain couples TRBV5-4 to TRBJ2-7; 9 nucleotides match TRBD2. Germline loops: CDR1 SGHNT, CDR2 YYREEE (reference sequence). The trim removed 5 bases at V and 2 bases at J, leaving 8 bases unmatched. The CDR3 length is 15 residues. CDR3 residues: CASRAMAGGTYEQYF. CDR3 coding DNA: TGTGCCAGCAGAGCCATGGCGGGGGGGACCTACGAGCAGTACTTC.

A few counts support this clone. The chain joins TRBV28 to TRBJ1-1, with a possible D match to TRBD1 (5 bases). This CDR3 has 14 amino acids. The germline gives CDR1 MDHEN, CDR2 SYDVKM. The V end was cut by 7 bases, the J end by 8 bases, with 20 bases between. CDR3 amino acids: CASNIPVGDSEAFF. In DNA, the CDR3 is TGTGCCAGCAATATCCCAGTGGGGGACTCGGAAGCTTTCTTT.

This clone was observed once. The V call is TRBV28, the J call TRBJ2-7; 7 positions match TRBD2. The V and J ends lost 2 bases and 1 base, in that order; junction bases with no gene match: 14. CDR3 size: 18 residues. The germline gives CDR1 MDHEN, CDR2 SYDVKM. CDR3 amino acids: CASSLAGRGQGGSYEQYF. CDR3 bases: TGTGCCAGCAGTTTAGCCGGCCGAGGGCAGGGAGGGTCCTACGAGCAGTACTTC.

This chain connects TRBV6-6 to TRBJ2-1, with 11 nucleotides matching TRBD2. The CDR3 extends over 15 amino acids. Germline V CDR1 and CDR2: MNHNY, SVGAGI (reference sequence). The junction had 0 bases not matched to a gene; V was cut back by 4 bases and J by 1 base. CDR3 bases: TGTGCCAGCAGTTCTAGCGGGGGGTCCTACAATGAGCAGTTCTTC. This gives the protein CASSSSGGSYNEQFF.

The chain joins TRBV29-1 to TRBJ2-3, with 10 bases that match TRBD2. The CDR3 is 13 residues long. Germline V lookup: CDR1 SQVTM, CDR2 ANQGSEA. V shed 7 bases and J 5 bases; nucleotides not matched to a gene: 6. CDR3 DNA: TGCAGCGGGGAGCGGGGGGGTCGAGATACGCAGTATTTT. The encoded protein is CSGERGGRDTQYF.

This chain uses TRBV5-1 with TRBJ2-5; 8 positions match TRBD1. This CDR3 is 15 amino acids long. In germline, CDR1 is SGHRS, CDR2 YFSETQ. The ends lost 3 bases at V and 5 bases at J; junction bases unmatched: 9. CDR3 residues: CASSSTGQGFETQYF. Written as DNA, the CDR3 is TGCGCCAGCAGCTCCACTGGACAGGGTTTTGAGACCCAGTACTTC.

This chain uses TRBV20-1 with TRBJ2-3, with TRBD2 as a possible D gene (6 bases). Germline values: CDR1 DFQATT, CDR2 SNEGSKA (reference sequence). The V and J ends lost 5 bases and 6 bases respectively, with 6 bases between them. The CDR3 consists of 10 residues. The CDR3 DNA reads TGCAGTGCTGCGGGGGATACGCAGTATTTT. Encoded protein: CSAAGDTQYF.

The chain couples TRBV5-1 to TRBJ2-1, with 10 bases lining up with TRBD1. In germline, CDR1 is SGHRS, CDR2 YFSETQ. CDR3 length: 15 residues. Germline trimming cut 2 bases from V and 8 bases from J; bases unmatched to any gene: 7. The DNA of the CDR3 is TGCGCCAGCAGCTTCGGACAGGGGGGGAGCGATGAGCAGTTCTTC. The encoded protein is CASSFGQGGSDEQFF.

Concerning this clone: A read error may account for a junction end that differs from germline. The V call is TRBV7-7, the J call TRBJ2-3; 8 nucleotides match TRBD1. The CDR3 has 15 residues. Germline V gene data show CDR1 as SSHAT and CDR2 as FNYEAQ (reference sequence). This CDR3 reads CASSLAGTGSDTQYF. The CDR3 DNA sequence: TGTGCTAGCAGCTTAGCAGGGACAGGTTCAGATACGCAGTATTTT.

V gene TRBV28 combines with J gene TRBJ2-2; 7 nucleotides align to TRBD1. The CDR3 contains 19 residues. Germline V CDR1 and CDR2: MDHEN, SYDVKM. Trimming at V came to 6 bases and at J to 7 bases, leaving 23 bases not matched to a gene. The chain's CDR3 is CASSLLRQGGGGLVGELFF. The CDR3 coding sequence is TGTGCCAGCAGCCTCCTAAGACAGGGCGGAGGCGGGTTAGTCGGGGAGCTGTTTTTT.

This clone came up a few times. The rearrangement uses TRBV6-1 and TRBJ2-5; TRBD2 is a possible D gene (7 bases). The CDR3 runs to 16 residues. Trimming stripped 0 bases from V and 4 bases from J, with 15 bases between. Germline V gives CDR1 MNHNS, CDR2 SASEGT. DNA for the CDR3: TGTGCCAGCAGTGAAGCGGGGGGGCCTTTTGGAGAGACCCAGTACTTC. Protein product: CASSEAGGPFGETQYF.

This clone was counted a single time. The chain employs TRBV5-4 and TRBJ1-4; D not certain. The CDR3 totals 15 residues. Germline V gene sequence: CDR1 SGHNT, CDR2 YYREEE (reference sequence). Trimming shortened V by 4 bases and J by 7 bases, and 17 bases separated the two germline ends. The DNA for the CDR3 is TGTGCCAGCAGCGAAGGATCCTTGGGAGGTGAAAAACTGTTTTTT. This encodes CASSEGSLGGEKLFF.

This sequence joins TRBV7-3 and TRBJ2-1; 8 nucleotides agree with TRBD1. Germline assignment: CDR1 SGHTA and CDR2 FQGTGA. V lost 6 bases, J lost 0 bases, and 4 bases stayed unmatched. The CDR3 length is 15 residues. CDR3 region: CASRLDRGSYNEQFF. The CDR3 bases are TGTGCCAGCAGACTTGACAGGGGCTCCTACAATGAGCAGTTCTTC.

The DNA for the CDR3 is TGCGCCAGCAGCCAGGGACCCGTGGCAGATACGCAGTATTTT. This translates into CASSQGPVADTQYF. The genes are TRBV4-1 and TRBJ2-3; D possibly uses TRBD1 or TRBD2 (5 bases each). This CDR3 region has 14 residues. Trimming removed 3 bases from V and 4 bases from J, with 11 bases in between. In germline, CDR1 is MGHRA, CDR2 YSYEKL.